The present T cell receptor beta chain was sequenced within a study of blood T cell repertoires in COVID-19. Study-level background: COVID-19 samples, acute and convalescent, were from the United States, Italy and Spain. Sample material is recorded as cDNA or gDNA derived from T cells, B-cell-depleted T cells, or PBMCs.

CDR3 length: 14 residues. CDR1 is MNHEY, CDR2 SVGEGT, per germline. Losses at the gene ends were 7 bases for V and 4 bases for J; bases not matched to a gene: 7. As originally analysed: Amplification from reference gene primers served as the basis for estimated nucleated cell counts. Clones were sequenced by immunoSEQ multiplex PCR, and TCRdb holds only the in-frame ones, with some missing. V and J calls and clone size follow that table, whereas D and trimming were derived from the DNA. The sample holds about 190,000 clones, under 80% seen once. The TCR was taken from a woman in her 50s with acute or convalescent COVID-19. The chain is built from TRBV6-2 or TRBV6-3 and TRBJ2-3; 8 bases agree with TRBD2. The sequencing sample was made of peripheral blood. The CDR3 DNA follows: TGTGCCAGCACCCCAGCGGGAGCCCCAGATACGCAGTATTTT. Translating gives CASTPAGAPDTQYF.